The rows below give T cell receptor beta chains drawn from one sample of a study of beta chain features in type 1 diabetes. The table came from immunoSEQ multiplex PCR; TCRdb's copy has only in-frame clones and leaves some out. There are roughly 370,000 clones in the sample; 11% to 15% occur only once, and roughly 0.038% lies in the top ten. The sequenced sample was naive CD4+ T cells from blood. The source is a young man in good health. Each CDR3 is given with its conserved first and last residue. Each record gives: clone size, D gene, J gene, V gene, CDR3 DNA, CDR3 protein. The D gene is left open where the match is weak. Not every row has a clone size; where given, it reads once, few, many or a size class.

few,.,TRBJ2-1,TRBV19,TGTGCCACCCAACTAGCGGAGGGGGCATTTTACAATGAGCAGTTCTTC,CATQLAEGAFYNEQFF
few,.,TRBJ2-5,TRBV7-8,TGTGCCAGCAGCTTCGGAGTTGGAGAGACCCAGTACTTC,CASSFGVGETQYF
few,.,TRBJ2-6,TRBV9,TGTGCCAGCAGCTCTACCGTCCGGGCCGCCTCTGGGGCCAACGTCCTGACTTTC,CASSSTVRAASGANVLTF
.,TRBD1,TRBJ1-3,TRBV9,TGTGCCAGCAGCGTTTTCTTAGACAGGGTGTTCTCTGGAAACACCATATATTTT,CASSVFLDRVFSGNTIYF
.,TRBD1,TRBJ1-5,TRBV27,TGTGCCAGCAGACCACTTCCGGGACAGGGGTTCAATCAGCCCCAGCATTTT,CASRPLPGQGFNQPQHF
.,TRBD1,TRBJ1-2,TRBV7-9,TGTGCCAGCAGCTTAACGACAGGGAATAACTATGGCTACACCTTC,CASSLTTGNNYGYTF
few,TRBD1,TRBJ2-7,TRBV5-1,TGCGCCAGCAGCGCACGGACAGGGCGGTACGAGCAGTACTTC,CASSARTGRYEQYF
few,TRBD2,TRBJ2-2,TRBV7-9,TGTGCCAGCAGCTTTACTAGCGGGAACGCAAACACCGGGGAGCTGTTTTTT,CASSFTSGNANTGELFF
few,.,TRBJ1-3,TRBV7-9,TGTGCCAGCAGCTTAGGCCAGCTTGGAAACACCATATATTTT,CASSLGQLGNTIYF
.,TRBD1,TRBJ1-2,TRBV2,TGTGCCAGCAGTTTGGACAGGGACGATGGCTACACCTTC,CASSLDRDDGYTF
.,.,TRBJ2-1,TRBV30,TGTGCCTGGAGTGTACTGGCTAGCTCCTACAATGAGCAGTTCTTC,CAWSVLASSYNEQFF
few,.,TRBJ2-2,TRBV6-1,TGTGCCAGCAGTGAACGGGTCCGGGGGAACCTGGGGGAGCTGTTTTTT,CASSERVRGNLGELFF
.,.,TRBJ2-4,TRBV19,TGTGCCAGTAGACGGTGGGATATTGGCATTCAGTACTTC,CASRRWDIGIQYF
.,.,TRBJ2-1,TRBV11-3,TGTGCCAGCAGCCGTACTCAATGGGAGCAGTTCTTC,CASSRTQWEQFF
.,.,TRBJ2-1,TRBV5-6,TGTGCCAGCAGCCTTCTACTACTAGATTACAATGAGCAGTTCTTC,CASSLLLLDYNEQFF
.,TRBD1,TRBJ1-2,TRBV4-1,TGCGCCAGCAGCAGAGAGACGGGGACAGGGGGCTCGGGCGGCTACACCTTC,CASSRETGTGGSGGYTF